This TCR beta chain was captured in a study of cytomegalovirus exposure and HLA in healthy donors. Amplification used 60 Vbeta primers and 13 Jbeta primers. Assay used: immunoSEQ multiplex PCR; TCRdb lists only in-frame clones, some missing. This sample yields around 230,000 clones, of which 75% to 80% are seen a single time; 1.5% to 2% belongs to the top ten. This clone has a handful of counts. The antigen is undetermined. CDR3 length equals 14 residues. V lost 6 bases, J lost 4 bases, and 15 bases lay in between. Germline V gives CDR1 MNHEY, CDR2 SVGAGI. Study observations and caveats: Because they were indistinguishable, some V segments, including TRBV6-2 and TRBV6-3, were excluded. The study flagged around 160 TCR beta chains as cytomegalovirus-associated.

This TCR derives from a male donor in good health and CMV-seronegative. The genes are TRBV6-5 and TRBJ1-2; D may be TRBD1 (6 bases). The sequenced material came from PBMCs. The CDR3 DNA is TGTGCCAGCAGGTCTACAGGGATCATCTATGGCTACACCTTC. This codes for CASRSTGIIYGYTF.